The T cell receptor (beta chain) under discussion was sequenced for a study of shared clonotypes between healthy human individuals. Notes on the study in general: Estimated clonotype richness was generally higher in naive than memory subsets. Among a few donors, roughly 5% of naive CD4 clonotypes were found in common.

Once extracted for a subset, genomic DNA was divided evenly among several immunoSEQ plates. TCRdb keeps only in-frame clones here, not all; method: immunoSEQ multiplex PCR. The profile covers around 1.6 million clones, with approximately 98% appearing a single time and roughly 0.45% taken by the ten largest. Germline V CDR1 and CDR2: DFQATT, SNEGSKA (reference sequence). The CDR3 is made up of 10 amino acids. Details on this clone: The target antigen is unknown.

The sequenced material came from naive CD4+ T cells sorted from blood. Subset defined: CD45RA+ positively selected. The receptor's source is a man aged 25-45 years in good health. V gene TRBV20-1 combines with J gene TRBJ2-7, with D hard to call. The CDR3 protein is CRVSPYEQYF. The CDR3 region has the DNA TGCAGGGTCTCTCCATACGAGCAGTACTTC.